This TCR beta chain was found in a study of blood T cell repertoires in COVID-19. The CDR3 runs 12 residues. V gave up 6 bases and J gave up 2 bases, with 7 bases separating them. The assay was immunoSEQ multiplex PCR, and TCRdb's table has in-frame clones only and misses some. In the table there are 250,000 to 300,000 clones, around nine tenths of which are singletons. Patients of the Seattle cohort, enrolled during active infection, were followed longitudinally. The V call is TRBV12-3 or TRBV12-4, the J call TRBJ2-5, with a possible D match to TRBD2 (5 bases). Sequenced sample: peripheral blood. This receptor was obtained from a woman younger than 45 with COVID-19, enrolled during active disease. CDR3 sequence: CASRGLQETQYF. CDR3 DNA: TGTGCCAGCAGAGGACTGCAAGAGACCCAGTACTTC.